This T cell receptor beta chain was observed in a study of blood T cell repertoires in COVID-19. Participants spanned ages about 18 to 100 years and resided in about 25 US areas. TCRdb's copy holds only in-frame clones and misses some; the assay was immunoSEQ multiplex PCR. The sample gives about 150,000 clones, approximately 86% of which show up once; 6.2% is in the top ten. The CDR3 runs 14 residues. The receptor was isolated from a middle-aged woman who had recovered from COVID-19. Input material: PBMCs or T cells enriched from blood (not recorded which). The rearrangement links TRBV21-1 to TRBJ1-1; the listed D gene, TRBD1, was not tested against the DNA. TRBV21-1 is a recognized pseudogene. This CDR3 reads CASSPMGQNTEAFF. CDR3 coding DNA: TGTGCCAGCAGCCCCATGGGACAGAACACTGAAGCTTTCTTT.